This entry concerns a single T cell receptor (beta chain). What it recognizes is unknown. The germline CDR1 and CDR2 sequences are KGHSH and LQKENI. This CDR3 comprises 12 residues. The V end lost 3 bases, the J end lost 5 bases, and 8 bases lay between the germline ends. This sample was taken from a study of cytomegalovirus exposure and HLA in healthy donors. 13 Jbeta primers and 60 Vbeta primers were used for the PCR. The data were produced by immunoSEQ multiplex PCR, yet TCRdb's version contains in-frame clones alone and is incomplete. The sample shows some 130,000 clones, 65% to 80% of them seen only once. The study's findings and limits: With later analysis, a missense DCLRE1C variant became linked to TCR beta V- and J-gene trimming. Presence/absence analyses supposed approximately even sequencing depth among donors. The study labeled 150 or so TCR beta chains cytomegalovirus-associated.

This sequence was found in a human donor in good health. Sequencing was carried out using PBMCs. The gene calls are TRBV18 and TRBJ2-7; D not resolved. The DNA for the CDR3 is TGTGCCAGCTCACCTCGAGGCGACGAGCAGTACTTC. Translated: CASSPRGDEQYF.